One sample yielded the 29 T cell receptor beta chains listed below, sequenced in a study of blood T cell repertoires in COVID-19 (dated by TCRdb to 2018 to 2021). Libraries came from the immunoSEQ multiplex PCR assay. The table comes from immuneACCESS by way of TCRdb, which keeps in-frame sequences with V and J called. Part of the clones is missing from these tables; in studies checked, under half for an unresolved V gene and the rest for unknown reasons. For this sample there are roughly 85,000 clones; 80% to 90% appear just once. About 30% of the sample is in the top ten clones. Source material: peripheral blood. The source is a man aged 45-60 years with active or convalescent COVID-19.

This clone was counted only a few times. The CDR3 nucleotides are TGTGCCAGCAGGGGGGGAGGGTCCTCAAACACAGATACGCAGTATTTT. Protein sequence: CASRGGGSSNTDTQYF. The chain links TRBV2 to TRBJ2-3; 7 bases agree with TRBD2. Germline CDR1 is SNHLY and CDR2 is FYNNEI. The J segment lost 2 bases and the V segment lost 6 bases, leaving 11 bases of the junction unmatched. The CDR3 extends over 16 amino acids.

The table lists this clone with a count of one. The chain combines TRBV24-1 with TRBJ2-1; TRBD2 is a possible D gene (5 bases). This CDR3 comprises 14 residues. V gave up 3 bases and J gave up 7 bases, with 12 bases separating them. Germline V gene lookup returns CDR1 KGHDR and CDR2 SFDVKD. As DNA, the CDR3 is TGTGCCACCAGTGATCCAGGACTTGTGAATGAGCAGTTCTTC. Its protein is CATSDPGLVNEQFF.

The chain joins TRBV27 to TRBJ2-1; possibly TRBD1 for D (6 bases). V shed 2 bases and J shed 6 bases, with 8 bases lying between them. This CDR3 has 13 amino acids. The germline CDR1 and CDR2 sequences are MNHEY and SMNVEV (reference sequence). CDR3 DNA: TGTGCCAGCAGTTTAAAGGACAGCAATGAGCAGTTCTTC. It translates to CASSLKDSNEQFF.

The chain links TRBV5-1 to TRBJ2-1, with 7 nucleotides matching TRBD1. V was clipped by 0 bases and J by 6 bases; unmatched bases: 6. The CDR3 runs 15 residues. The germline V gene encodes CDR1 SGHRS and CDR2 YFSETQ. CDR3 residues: CASSLGQGGFNEQFF. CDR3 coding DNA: TGCGCCAGCAGCTTGGGACAGGGCGGCTTCAATGAGCAGTTCTTC.

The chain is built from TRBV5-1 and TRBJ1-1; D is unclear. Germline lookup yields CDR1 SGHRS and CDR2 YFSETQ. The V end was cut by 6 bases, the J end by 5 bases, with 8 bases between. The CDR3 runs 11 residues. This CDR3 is CASTTGTEAFF. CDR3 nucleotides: TGCGCCAGCACAACGGGGACTGAAGCTTTCTTT.

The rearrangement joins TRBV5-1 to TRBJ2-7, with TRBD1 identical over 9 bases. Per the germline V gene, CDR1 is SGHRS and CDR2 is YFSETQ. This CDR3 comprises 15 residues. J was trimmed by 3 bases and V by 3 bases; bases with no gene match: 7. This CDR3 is CASSSRTGEGYEQYF. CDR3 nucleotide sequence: TGCGCCAGCAGCTCGAGGACAGGGGAAGGCTACGAGCAGTACTTC.

The CDR3 spells CASTSLGLSETQYF. The CDR3 DNA sequence: TGTGCCAGCACCAGCCTGGGACTCTCCGAGACCCAGTACTTC. The chain is built from TRBV11-3 and TRBJ2-5, with D perhaps matching TRBD2 (6 bases). CDR1 is SGHNT and CDR2 is YENEEA in the germline V gene. Deletions cut 7 bases from V and 5 bases from J, with 17 bases between. This CDR3 spans 14 amino acids.

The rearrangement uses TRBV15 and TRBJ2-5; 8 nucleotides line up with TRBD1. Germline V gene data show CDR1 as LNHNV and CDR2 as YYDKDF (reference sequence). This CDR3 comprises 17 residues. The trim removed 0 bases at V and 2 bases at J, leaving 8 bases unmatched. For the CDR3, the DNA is TGTGCCACCAGCAGAGATTTGGCCAGGGGGCTGCAAGAGACCCAGTACTTC. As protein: CATSRDLARGLQETQYF.

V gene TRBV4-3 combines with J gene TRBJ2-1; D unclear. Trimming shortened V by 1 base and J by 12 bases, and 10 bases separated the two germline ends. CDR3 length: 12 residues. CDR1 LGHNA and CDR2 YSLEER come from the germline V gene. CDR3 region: CASSQGGMRQFF. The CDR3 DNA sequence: TGCGCCAGCAGCCAAGGAGGAATGAGGCAGTTCTTC.

CDR3 residues: CASSKVGESTDTQYF. The CDR3 coding sequence is TGTGCCAGCAGCAAAGTTGGGGAGAGCACAGATACGCAGTATTTT. This rearrangement joins TRBV21-1 to TRBJ2-3; TRBD2, the table's D call, lacks a check against the DNA. TRBV21-1 is flagged as a pseudogene. The CDR3 totals 15 residues.

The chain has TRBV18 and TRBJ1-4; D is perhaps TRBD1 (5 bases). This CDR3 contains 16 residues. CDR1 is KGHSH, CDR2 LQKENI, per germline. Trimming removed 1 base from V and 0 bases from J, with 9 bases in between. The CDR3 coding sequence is TGTGCCAGCTCACCACGTCCAGGGACAACTAATGAAAAACTGTTTTTT. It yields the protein CASSPRPGTTNEKLFF. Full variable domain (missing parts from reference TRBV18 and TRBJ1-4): NAGVMQNPRHLVRRRGQEARLRCSPMKGHSHVYWYRQLPEEGLKFMVYLQKENIIDESGMPKERFSAEFPKEGPSILRIQQVVRGDSAAYFCASSPRPGTTNEKLFFGSGTQLSVL.

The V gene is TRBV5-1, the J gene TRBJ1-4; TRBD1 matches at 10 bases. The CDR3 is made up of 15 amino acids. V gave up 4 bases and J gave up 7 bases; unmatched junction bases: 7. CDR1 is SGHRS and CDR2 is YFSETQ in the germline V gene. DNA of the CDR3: TGCGCCAGCAGCCCCTCGGGACAGGGGTCTGAAAAACTGTTTTTT. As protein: CASSPSGQGSEKLFF.

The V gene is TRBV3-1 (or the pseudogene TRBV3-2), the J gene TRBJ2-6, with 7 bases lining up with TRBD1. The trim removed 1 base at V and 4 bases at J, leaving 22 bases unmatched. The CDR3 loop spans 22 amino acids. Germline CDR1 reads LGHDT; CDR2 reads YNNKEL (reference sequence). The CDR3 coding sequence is TGTGCCAGCAGCCAAGTGTTTAGAGGGGCAGGGGGTCATCAATCAGGGGCCAACGTCCTGACTTTC. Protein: CASSQVFRGAGGHQSGANVLTF.

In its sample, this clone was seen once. CDR3 nucleotides: TGTGCCAGCAGCCAGGGAGGAACTCTCTCTGGAAACACCATATATTTT. Translating it yields CASSQGGTLSGNTIYF. This chain joins TRBV3-1 (or the pseudogene TRBV3-2) and TRBJ1-3; D gene uncertain. From germline, CDR1 is LGHDT and CDR2 YNNKEL (reference sequence). The ends were cut back, 3 bases at V and 0 bases at J, with 12 bases in the middle. This CDR3 spans 16 amino acids.

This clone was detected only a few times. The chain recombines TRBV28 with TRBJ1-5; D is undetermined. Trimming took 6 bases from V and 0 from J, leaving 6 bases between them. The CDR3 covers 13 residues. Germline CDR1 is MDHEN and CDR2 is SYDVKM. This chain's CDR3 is CASRLDSNQPQHF. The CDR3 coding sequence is TGTGCCAGCAGACTAGATAGCAATCAGCCCCAGCATTTT.

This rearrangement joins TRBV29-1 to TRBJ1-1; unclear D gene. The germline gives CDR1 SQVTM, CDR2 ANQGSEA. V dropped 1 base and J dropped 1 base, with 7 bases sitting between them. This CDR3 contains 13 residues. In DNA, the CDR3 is TGCAGCGTTGAAGCGAACAAGAACACTGAAGCTTTCTTT. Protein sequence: CSVEANKNTEAFF.

The CDR3 coding sequence is TGTGCCAGCAGCGTAGGAGACAGCCGGGATTCACCCCTCCACTTT. Protein sequence: CASSVGDSRDSPLHF. This chain joins TRBV9 and TRBJ1-6; D may be TRBD1 (5 bases). The CDR3 totals 15 residues. Germline loops: CDR1 SGDLS, CDR2 YYNGEE. V was pared by 0 bases and J by 8 bases, with 12 bases between.

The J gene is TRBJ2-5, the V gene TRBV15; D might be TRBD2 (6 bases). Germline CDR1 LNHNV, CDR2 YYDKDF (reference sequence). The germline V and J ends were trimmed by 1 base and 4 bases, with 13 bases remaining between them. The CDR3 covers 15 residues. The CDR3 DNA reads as TGTGCCACCAGCAGAGGTCGGGAGTTGGGAGAGACCCAGTACTTC. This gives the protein CATSRGRELGETQYF.

CDR3 residues: CATSITIRDKGFF. The CDR3, as DNA: TGTGCCACCAGCATCACTATCCGGGACAAGGGGTTCTTC. The rearrangement joins TRBV15 to TRBJ2-1, with D possibly matching TRBD1 (6 bases). This CDR3 has 13 residues. From germline, CDR1 is LNHNV and CDR2 YYDKDF (reference sequence). Trimming left V 4 bases short and J 15 bases short, with 19 bases between.

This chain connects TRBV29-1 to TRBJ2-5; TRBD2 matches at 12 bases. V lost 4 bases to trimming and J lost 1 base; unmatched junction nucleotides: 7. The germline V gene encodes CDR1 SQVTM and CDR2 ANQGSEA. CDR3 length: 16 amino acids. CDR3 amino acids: CSVGKTSGGFQETQYF. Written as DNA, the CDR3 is TGCAGCGTTGGGAAAACTAGCGGGGGGTTCCAAGAGACCCAGTACTTC.

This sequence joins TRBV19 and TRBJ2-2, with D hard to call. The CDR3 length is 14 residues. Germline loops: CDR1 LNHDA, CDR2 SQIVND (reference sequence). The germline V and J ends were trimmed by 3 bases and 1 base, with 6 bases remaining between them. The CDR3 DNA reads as TGTGCCAGTAGTATTAGTAAGAACACCGGGGAGCTGTTTTTT. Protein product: CASSISKNTGELFF.

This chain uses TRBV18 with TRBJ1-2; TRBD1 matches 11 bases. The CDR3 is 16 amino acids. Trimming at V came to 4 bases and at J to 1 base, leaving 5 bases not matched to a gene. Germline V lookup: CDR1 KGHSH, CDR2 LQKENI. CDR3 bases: TGTGCCAGCTCACAAGGGACAGGGGGACTTAACTATGGCTACACCTTC. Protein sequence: CASSQGTGGLNYGYTF.

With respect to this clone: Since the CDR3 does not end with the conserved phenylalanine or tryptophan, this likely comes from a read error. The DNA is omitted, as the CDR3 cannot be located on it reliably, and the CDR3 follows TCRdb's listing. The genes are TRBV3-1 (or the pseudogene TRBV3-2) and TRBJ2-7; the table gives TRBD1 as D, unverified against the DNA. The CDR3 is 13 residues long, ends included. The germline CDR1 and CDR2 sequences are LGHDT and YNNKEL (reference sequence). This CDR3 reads CASSHPHRVPHGH.

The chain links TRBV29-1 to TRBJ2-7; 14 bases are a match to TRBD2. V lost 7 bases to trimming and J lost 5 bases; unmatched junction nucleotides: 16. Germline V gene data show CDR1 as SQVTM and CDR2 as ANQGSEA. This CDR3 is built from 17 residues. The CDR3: CSASGLAGAGAGDEQYF. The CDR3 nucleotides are TGCAGCGCATCGGGACTAGCGGGAGCGGGGGCCGGGGACGAGCAGTACTTC.

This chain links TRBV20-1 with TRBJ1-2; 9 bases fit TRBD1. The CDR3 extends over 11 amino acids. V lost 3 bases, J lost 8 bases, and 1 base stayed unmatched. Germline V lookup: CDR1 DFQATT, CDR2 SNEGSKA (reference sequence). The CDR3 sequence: CSASGQGGYTF. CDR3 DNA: TGCAGTGCTAGCGGACAGGGGGGCTACACCTTC.

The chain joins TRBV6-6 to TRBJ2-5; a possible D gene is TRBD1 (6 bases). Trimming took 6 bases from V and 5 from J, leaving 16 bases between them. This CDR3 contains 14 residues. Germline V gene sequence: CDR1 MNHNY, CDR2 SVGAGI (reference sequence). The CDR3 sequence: CASRLDSGRETQYF. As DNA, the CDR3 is TGTGCCAGCAGATTGGACAGTGGCAGGGAGACCCAGTACTTC.

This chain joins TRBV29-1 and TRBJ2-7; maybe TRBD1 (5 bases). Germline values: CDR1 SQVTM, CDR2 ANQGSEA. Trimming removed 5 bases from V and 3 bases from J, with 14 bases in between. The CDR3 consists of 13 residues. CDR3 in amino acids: CSVRWQGLYEQYF. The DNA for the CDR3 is TGCAGCGTTAGGTGGCAGGGCCTCTACGAGCAGTACTTC.

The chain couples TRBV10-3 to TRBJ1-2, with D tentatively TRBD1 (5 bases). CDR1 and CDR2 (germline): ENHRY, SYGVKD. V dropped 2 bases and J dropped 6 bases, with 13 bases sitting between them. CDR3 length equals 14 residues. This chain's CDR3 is CAISEAGGEDGYTF. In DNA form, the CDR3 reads TGTGCCATCAGTGAGGCGGGGGGGGAGGATGGCTACACCTTC.

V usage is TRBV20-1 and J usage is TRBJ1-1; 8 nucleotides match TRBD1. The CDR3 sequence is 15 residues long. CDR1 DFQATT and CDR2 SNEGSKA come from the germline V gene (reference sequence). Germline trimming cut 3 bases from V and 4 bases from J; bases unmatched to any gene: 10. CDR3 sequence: CSASPLDRVGTEAFF. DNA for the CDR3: TGCAGTGCTAGTCCTTTGGACAGGGTTGGCACTGAAGCTTTCTTT.